There are a few counts of the clone carrying this TCR beta chain. The V gene's germline CDR1 is LGHDT and CDR2 YNNKEL (reference sequence). Between the trimmed V and J ends, which lost 3 bases and 3 bases, there was a span of 17 bases. The CDR3 covers 17 residues. One entry per CDR3 protein results from TCRdb running MiXCR on the 5' RACE reads. The table includes fewer than 150,000 distinct CDR3 sequences, under 14% detected once. The data derive from a study of spatial heterogeneity in lung cancer. In the study overall: Consistent detection of more beta-chain than alpha-chain sequences was observed.

Time point specified: blood at routine non-recurrence follow-up after resection. The origin of this receptor is a female donor with early-stage non-small cell lung cancer. J is TRBJ2-2 and V is TRBV3-1; D is unresolved. Sequenced here: PBMCs, sampled at follow-up. The CDR3: CASSQEDWDSDTGELFF. The CDR3 bases are TGTGCCAGCAGCCAGGAAGACTGGGATTCGGACACCGGGGAGCTGTTTTTT. Filled out from reference TRBV3-1 and TRBJ2-2, the complete variable domain reads DTAVSQTPKYLVTQMGNDKSIKCEQNLGHDTMYWYKQDSKKFLKIMFSYNNKELIINETVPNRFSPKSPDKAHLNLHINSLELGDSAVYFCASSQEDWDSDTGELFFGEGSRLTVL.